Here is one T cell receptor (beta chain) with its context. This entry comes from a study of blood T cell repertoires in COVID-19. Study as a whole: Researchers got acute and convalescent COVID-19 samples from the United States, Italy and Spain. Sample material is recorded as cDNA or gDNA derived from T cells, B-cell-depleted T cells, or PBMCs.

The V end was cut by 4 bases, the J end by 0 bases, with 12 bases between. CDR3 length: 15 amino acids. Germline V gives CDR1 SGHVS, CDR2 FQNEAQ. In the original analysis: Amplification with reference gene primers provided the estimates of nucleated cell counts. TCRdb's table, derived via immunoSEQ multiplex PCR, lists solely in-frame clones and lacks some. Clone size and V and J calls were adopted from that table, with D and trimming inferred from the DNA. The sample lists tens of thousands of clones, 65% to 85% occurring once. This receptor was identified in an older man with active or convalescent COVID-19. The sequencing input was peripheral blood. This chain connects TRBV7-8 to TRBJ1-1; D is undetermined. Written as DNA, the CDR3 is TGTGCCAGCAGCTACGGGAGCGGGGTGAACACTGAAGCTTTCTTT. Protein sequence: CASSYGSGVNTEAFF.